These 2 T cell receptor beta chains share one sample of origin, sequenced in a study of T cells in narcolepsy. The repertoire was sequenced with immunoSEQ multiplex PCR; TCRdb's copy has only in-frame clones and lacks some. The data contain tens of thousands of clones, around 85% of them singletons. Sequences were obtained from CD45RA- memory CD4+ T cells from PBMCs. The receptors were sampled from a human donor with narcolepsy.

This CDR3 is CASSIQTGGRNTIYF. CDR3 DNA sequence: TGTGCCAGTAGTATTCAGACGGGGGGCAGAAACACCATATATTTT. The genes are TRBV19 and TRBJ1-3, with D possibly TRBD1 on 6 matching bases. V gave up 3 bases and J gave up 5 bases, with 14 bases separating them. Germline-derived CDR1 and CDR2 are LNHDA and SQIVND (reference sequence). This CDR3 has 15 amino acids.

This clone is a singleton in its sample. This sequence joins TRBV19 and TRBJ2-7, with 15 positions matching TRBD2. The CDR3 runs 13 residues. Germline CDR1 LNHDA, CDR2 SQIVND (reference sequence). V lost 8 bases and J lost 9; bases outside the gene matches: 5. CDR3 protein: CASSGLAGGRQYF. CDR3 DNA: TGTGCCAGTTCGGGACTAGCGGGAGGCAGGCAGTACTTC.